Given below is one T cell receptor (beta chain) in context. The CDR3 consists of 21 residues. The germline gives CDR1 SNHLY, CDR2 FYNNEI. The ends lost 4 bases at V and 8 bases at J; junction bases unmatched: 20. This sample is part of a study of blood T cell repertoires in COVID-19. Study-level background: Collection of acute and convalescent COVID-19 samples took place in the United States, Italy and Spain. Sources were T cells, B-cell-depleted T cells, or PBMCs; the material itself was cDNA or gDNA.

Methods used by the authors: Using reference gene primer amplification, nucleated cell counts were estimated. The table came from immunoSEQ multiplex PCR; TCRdb's copy has only in-frame clones and leaves some out. The DNA gave D and trimming, while V, J and clone size come from that table. The sample records over 200,000 clones, more than 70% being singletons. The rearrangement links TRBV2 to TRBJ2-1; 16 bases are a match to TRBD2. The sequenced sample was peripheral blood. This clonotype was obtained from a man older than 75 with acute or convalescent COVID-19. This CDR3 reads CASSVGQGTSGRAGRGHEQFF. DNA of the CDR3: TGTGCCAGCAGTGTTGGACAGGGGACTAGCGGGAGGGCCGGGCGTGGGCATGAGCAGTTCTTC.